The clone carrying this T cell receptor (beta chain) was detected ten times or more. Its antigen is unidentified. Each CDR3 protein is one row after TCRdb ran MiXCR on the RT-PCR reads. The table lists about 500,000 distinct CDR3 sequences, under 15% of them singletons. The CDR3 runs 18 residues. The V segment lost 2 bases and the J segment 3 bases; nucleotides outside the gene matches: 11. Germline values: CDR1 MNHEY, CDR2 SVGAGI. The sample belongs to a study of response to subunit inactivated influenza vaccine. Study-level points and caveats: Each seasonal influenza vaccination recruits few new T cells, the authors suggested.

The receptor comes from a man aged 50-59 years who received an inactivated influenza vaccine. The specimen was PBMCs from blood, collected more than 35 days after vaccination. This chain connects TRBV6-5 to TRBJ2-5, with 11 bases identical to TRBD2. CDR3 in amino acids: CASSYVGLAVIQKETQYF. Here the CDR3 DNA reads TGTGCCAGCAGTTACGTGGGACTAGCGGTAATCCAGAAAGAGACCCAGTACTTC.